This TCR beta chain was recovered during a study of blood T cell repertoires in COVID-19. Study overall: Italy, Spain and the United States were the sources of the convalescent and acute COVID-19 samples. T cells, B-cell-depleted T cells, or PBMCs provided the cDNA or gDNA that served as material.

Germline CDR1 LGHDT, CDR2 YNNKEL (reference sequence). With 4 bases removed from V and 0 bases from J, the gap between germline ends came to 16 bases. The CDR3 has 17 amino acids. Per the study methods: By means of reference gene primer amplification, nucleated cell counts were estimated. TCRdb's copy holds only in-frame clones and misses some; the assay was immunoSEQ multiplex PCR. V, J and clone size were drawn from that table, and D and trimming were deduced from the DNA. The sample has about 220,000 clones; roughly 84% are singletons. Sequencing was performed on peripheral blood. This chain connects TRBV3-1 (or the pseudogene TRBV3-2) to TRBJ2-1; weak D call: TRBD1 (6 bases). The TCR was taken from a woman at least 80 years old with acute or convalescent COVID-19. The chain's CDR3 is CASSLWTVTSSYNEQFF. CDR3 sequence (DNA): TGTGCCAGCAGCCTGTGGACAGTAACGAGCTCCTACAATGAGCAGTTCTTC.